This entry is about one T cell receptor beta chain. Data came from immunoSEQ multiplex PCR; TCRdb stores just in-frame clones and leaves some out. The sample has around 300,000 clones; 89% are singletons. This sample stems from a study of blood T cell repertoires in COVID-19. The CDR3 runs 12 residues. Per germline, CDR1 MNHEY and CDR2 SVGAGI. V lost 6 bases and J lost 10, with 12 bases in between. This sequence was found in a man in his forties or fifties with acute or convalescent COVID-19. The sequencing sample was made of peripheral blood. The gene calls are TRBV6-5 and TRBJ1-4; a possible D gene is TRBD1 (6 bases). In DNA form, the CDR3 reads TGTGCCAGCAGCCGGGGAGGGGGAAAACTGTTTTTT. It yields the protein CASSRGGGKLFF.